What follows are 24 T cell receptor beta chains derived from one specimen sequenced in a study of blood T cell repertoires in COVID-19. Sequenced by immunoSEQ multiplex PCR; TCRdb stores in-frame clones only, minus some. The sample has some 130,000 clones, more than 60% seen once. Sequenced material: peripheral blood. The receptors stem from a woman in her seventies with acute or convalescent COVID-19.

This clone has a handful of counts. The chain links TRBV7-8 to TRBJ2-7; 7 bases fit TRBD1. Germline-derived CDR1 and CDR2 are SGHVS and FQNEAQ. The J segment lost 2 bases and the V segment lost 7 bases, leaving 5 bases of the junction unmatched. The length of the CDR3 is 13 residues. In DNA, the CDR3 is TGTGCCAGCATCGAAAGGGGGCCCTACGAGCAGTACTTC. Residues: CASIERGPYEQYF.

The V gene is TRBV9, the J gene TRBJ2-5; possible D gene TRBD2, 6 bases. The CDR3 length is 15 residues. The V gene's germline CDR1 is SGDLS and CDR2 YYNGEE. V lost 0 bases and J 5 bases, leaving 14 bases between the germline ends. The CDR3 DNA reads TGTGCCAGCAGCGTAGGTGTCGGGAGTACCGAGACCCAGTACTTC. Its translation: CASSVGVGSTETQYF.

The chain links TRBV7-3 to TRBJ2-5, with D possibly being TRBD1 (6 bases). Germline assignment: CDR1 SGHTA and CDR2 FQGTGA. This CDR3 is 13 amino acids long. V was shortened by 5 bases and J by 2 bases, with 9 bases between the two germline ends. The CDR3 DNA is TGTGCCAGCAGCCAGGGGAATCAAGAGACCCAGTACTTC. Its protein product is CASSQGNQETQYF.

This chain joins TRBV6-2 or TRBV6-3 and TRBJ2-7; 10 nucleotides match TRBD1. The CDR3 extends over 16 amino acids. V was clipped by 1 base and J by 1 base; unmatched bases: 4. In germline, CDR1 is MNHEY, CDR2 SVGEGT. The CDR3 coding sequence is TGTGCCAGCAGTTACTTCGGGACAGGGGTTTCCTACGAGCAGTACTTC. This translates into CASSYFGTGVSYEQYF.

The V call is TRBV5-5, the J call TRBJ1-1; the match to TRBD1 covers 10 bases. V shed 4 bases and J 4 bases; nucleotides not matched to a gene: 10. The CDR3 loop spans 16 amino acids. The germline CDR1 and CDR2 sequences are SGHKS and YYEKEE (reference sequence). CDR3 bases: TGTGCCAGCAGCAATCGACAGGGGGCCGCGTTCACTGAAGCTTTCTTT. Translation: CASSNRQGAAFTEAFF.

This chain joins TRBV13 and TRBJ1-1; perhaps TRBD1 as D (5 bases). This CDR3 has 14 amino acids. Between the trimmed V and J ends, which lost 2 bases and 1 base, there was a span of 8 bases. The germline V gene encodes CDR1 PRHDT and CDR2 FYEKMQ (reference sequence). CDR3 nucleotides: TGTGCCAGCAGCTTAAAAGGGGAGAACACTGAAGCTTTCTTT. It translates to CASSLKGENTEAFF.

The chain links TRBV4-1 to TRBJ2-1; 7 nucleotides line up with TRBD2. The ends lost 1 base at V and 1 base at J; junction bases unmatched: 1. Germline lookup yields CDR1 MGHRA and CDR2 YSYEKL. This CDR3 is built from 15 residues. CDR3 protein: CASSQGGGSYNEQFF. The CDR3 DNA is TGCGCCAGCAGCCAAGGGGGGGGATCCTACAATGAGCAGTTCTTC.

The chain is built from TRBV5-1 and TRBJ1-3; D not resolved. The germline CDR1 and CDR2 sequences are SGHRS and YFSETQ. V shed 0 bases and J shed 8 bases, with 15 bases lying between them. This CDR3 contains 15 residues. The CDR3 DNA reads TGCGCCAGCAGCTTGGCCCTGTCGGAGGCAGACACCATATATTTT. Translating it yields CASSLALSEADTIYF.

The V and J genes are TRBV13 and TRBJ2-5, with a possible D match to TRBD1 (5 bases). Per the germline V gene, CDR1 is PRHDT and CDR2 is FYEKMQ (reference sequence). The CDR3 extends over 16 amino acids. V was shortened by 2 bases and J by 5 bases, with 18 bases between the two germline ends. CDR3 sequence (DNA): TGTGCCAGCAGCTTATTTCCAGGACAAAAGGGGGAGACCCAGTACTTC. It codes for CASSLFPGQKGETQYF.

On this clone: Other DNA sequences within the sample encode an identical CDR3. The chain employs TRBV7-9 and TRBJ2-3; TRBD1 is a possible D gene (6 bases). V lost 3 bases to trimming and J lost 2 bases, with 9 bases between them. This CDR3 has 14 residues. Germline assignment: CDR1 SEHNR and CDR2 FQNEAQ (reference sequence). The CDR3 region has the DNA TGTGCCAGCAGCTTGGGACATCTCACAGATACGCAGTATTTT. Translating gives CASSLGHLTDTQYF.

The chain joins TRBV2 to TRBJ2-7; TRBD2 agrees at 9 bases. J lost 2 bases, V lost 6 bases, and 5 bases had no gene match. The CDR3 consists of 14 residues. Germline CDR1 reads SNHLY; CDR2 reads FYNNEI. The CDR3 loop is CASSFSGSPYEQYF. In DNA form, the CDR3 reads TGTGCCAGCAGCTTTAGCGGGAGCCCCTACGAGCAGTACTTC.

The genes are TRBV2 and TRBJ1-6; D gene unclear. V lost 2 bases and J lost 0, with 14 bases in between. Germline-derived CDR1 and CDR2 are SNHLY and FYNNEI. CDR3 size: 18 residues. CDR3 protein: CASSEWLADSSYNSPLHF. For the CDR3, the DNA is TGTGCCAGCAGTGAATGGTTGGCAGACTCCTCCTATAATTCACCCCTCCACTTT.

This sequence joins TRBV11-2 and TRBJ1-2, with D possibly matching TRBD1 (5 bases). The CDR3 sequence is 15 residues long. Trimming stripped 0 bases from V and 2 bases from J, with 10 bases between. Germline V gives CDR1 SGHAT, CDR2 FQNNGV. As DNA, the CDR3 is TGTGCCAGCAGCTTAGAGCGGGGACGGAACTATGGCTACACCTTC. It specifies CASSLERGRNYGYTF. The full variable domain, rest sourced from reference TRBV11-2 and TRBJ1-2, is EAGVAQSPRYKIIEKRQSVAFWCNPISGHATLYWYQQILGQGPKLLIQFQNNGVVDDSQLPKDRFSAERLKGVDSTLKIQPAKLEDSAVYLCASSLERGRNYGYTFGSGTRLTVV.

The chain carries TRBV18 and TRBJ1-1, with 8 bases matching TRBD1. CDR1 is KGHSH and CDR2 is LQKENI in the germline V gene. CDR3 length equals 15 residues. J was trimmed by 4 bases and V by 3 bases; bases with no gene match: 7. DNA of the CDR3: TGTGCCAGCTCACCGGGACAGGTGCGGTCCACTGAAGCTTTCTTT. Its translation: CASSPGQVRSTEAFF. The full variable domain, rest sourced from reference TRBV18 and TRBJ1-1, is NAGVMQNPRHLVRRRGQEARLRCSPMKGHSHVYWYRQLPEEGLKFMVYLQKENIIDESGMPKERFSAEFPKEGPSILRIQQVVRGDSAAYFCASSPGQVRSTEAFFGQGTRLTVV.

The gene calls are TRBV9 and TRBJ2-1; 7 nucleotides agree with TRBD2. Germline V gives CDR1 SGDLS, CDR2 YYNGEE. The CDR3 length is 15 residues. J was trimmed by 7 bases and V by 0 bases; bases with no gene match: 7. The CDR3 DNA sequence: TGTGCCAGCAGCGTAGACGCGGGAGCGTCGAATGAGCAGTTCTTC. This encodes CASSVDAGASNEQFF. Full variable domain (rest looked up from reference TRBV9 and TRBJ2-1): DSGVTQTPKHLITATGQRVTLRCSPRSGDLSVYWYQQSLDQGLQFLIQYYNGEERAKGNILERFSAQQFPDLHSELNLSSLELGDSALYFCASSVDAGASNEQFFGPGTRLTVL.

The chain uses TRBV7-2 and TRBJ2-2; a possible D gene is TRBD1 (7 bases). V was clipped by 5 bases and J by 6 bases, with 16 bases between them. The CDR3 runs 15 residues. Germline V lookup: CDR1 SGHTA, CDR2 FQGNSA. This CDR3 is CASSPQGDWAGELFF. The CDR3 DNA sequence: TGTGCCAGCAGCCCGCAGGGGGACTGGGCCGGGGAGCTGTTTTTT. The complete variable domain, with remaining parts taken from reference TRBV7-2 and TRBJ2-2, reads GAGVSQSPSNKVTEKGKDVELRCDPISGHTALYWYRQSLGQGLEFLIYFQGNSAPDKSGLPSDRFSAERTGGSVSTLTIQRTQQEDSAVYLCASSPQGDWAGELFFGEGSRLTVL.

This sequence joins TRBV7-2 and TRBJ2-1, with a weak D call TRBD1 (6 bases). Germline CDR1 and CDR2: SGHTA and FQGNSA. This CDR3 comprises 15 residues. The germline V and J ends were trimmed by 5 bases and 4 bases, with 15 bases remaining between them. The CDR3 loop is CASSPGGLFYNEQFF. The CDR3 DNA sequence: TGTGCCAGCAGCCCTGGGGGCCTGTTTTACAATGAGCAGTTCTTC.

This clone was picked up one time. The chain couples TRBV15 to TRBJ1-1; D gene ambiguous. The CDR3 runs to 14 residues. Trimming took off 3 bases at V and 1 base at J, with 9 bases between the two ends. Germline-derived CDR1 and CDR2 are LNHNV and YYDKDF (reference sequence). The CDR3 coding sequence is TGTGCCACCAGCAGTCCTTCAGGGAACACTGAAGCTTTCTTT. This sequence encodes CATSSPSGNTEAFF.

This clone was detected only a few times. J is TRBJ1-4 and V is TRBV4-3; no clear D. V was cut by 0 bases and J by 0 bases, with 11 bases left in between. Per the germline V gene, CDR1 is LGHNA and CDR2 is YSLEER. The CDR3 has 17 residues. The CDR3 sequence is CASSQELASATNEKLFF. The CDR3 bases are TGCGCCAGCAGCCAAGAATTAGCCTCTGCAACTAATGAAAAACTGTTTTTT.

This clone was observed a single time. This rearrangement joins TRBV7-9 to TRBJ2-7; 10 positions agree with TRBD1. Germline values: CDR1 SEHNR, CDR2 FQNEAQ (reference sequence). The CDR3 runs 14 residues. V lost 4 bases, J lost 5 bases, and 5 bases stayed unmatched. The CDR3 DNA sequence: TGTGCCAGCAGCTCCGGGACAGGGGAGAACGAGCAGTACTTC. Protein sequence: CASSSGTGENEQYF.

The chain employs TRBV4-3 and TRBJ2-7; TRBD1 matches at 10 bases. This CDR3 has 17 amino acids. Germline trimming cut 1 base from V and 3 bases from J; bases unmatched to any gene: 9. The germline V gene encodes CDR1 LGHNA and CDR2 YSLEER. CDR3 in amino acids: CASSQGARGQGDYEQYF. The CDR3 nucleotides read TGCGCCAGCAGCCAAGGGGCCCGAGGACAGGGGGACTACGAGCAGTACTTC.

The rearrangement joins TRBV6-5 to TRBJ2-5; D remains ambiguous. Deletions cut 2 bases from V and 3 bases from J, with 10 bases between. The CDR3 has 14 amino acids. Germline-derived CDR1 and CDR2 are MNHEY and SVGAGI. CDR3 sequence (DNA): TGTGCCAGCAGTTACATCACAAGAAAAGAGACCCAGTACTTC. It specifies CASSYITRKETQYF.

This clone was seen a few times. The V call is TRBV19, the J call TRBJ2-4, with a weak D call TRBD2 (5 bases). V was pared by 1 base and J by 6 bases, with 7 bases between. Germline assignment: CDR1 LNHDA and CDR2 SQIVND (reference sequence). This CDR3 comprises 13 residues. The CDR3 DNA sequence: TGTGCCAGTAGTATAGGTGAGGGAAACATTCAGTACTTC. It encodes CASSIGEGNIQYF.

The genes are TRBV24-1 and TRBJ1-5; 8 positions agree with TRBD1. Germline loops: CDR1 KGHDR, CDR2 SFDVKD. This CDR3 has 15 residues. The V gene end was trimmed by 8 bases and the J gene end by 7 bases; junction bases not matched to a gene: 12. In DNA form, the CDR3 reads TGTGCCACCACAGAATCCAGGGGGCACAGACAGCCCCAGCATTTT. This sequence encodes CATTESRGHRQPQHF.